The rows below give T cell receptor beta chains drawn from one sample of a study of blood T cell repertoires in COVID-19. Clones were read by immunoSEQ multiplex PCR, and TCRdb kept only the in-frame ones, dropping some. The repertoire has about 260,000 clones, roughly 90% of them found once; the top ten carry 0.7%. Sequenced input: peripheral blood. These receptors were collected from a human donor in a cohort sampled during active COVID-19. Each CDR3 is given with its conserved first and last residue. A D gene is named only where the DNA matches it firmly. For some rows the clone size is stated as once, few or many, or as a class when expanded; others skip it.

j_call,d_call,v_call,clone_size,cdr3_nt,cdr3_aa
TRBJ2-7,TRBD2,TRBV10-3,.,TGTGCCATCAGGATAGACACTTCGGGACTAGCGGGTAAAAAACCCTCCTACGAGCAGTACTTC,CAIRIDTSGLAGKKPSYEQYF
TRBJ2-3,.,TRBV20-1,.,TGCAGTGCTAGACTAGCGGATACGCAGTATTTT,CSARLADTQYF
TRBJ2-5,TRBD2,TRBV3-1/TRBV3-2,.,TGTGCCAGCAGCCTTACTAGGAGGGAGGGAGAAGAGACCCAGTACTTC,CASSLTRREGEETQYF
TRBJ2-7,.,TRBV9,.,TGTGCCAGCAGCGTAGGGGGCCTATTGTTAGAGCAGTACTTC,CASSVGGLLLEQYF
TRBJ1-5,.,TRBV6-4,.,TGTGCCAGCAATCAATCAGGCCCCAGCAATCAGCCCCAGCATTTT,CASNQSGPSNQPQHF
TRBJ1-1,TRBD1,TRBV30,.,TGTGCCTGGAGACAGGGGGGGAACACTGAAGCTTTCTTT,CAWRQGGNTEAFF
TRBJ1-1,TRBD1,TRBV24-1,.,TGTGCCACCATTGGGACAGGGGGCACTGAAGCTTTCTTT,CATIGTGGTEAFF
TRBJ2-6,.,TRBV3-1/TRBV3-2,.,TGTGCCAGCAGCCCTGGGCCGAGCTCTGGGGCCAACGTCCTGACTTTC,CASSPGPSSGANVLTF
TRBJ2-2,TRBD1,TRBV11-3,once,TGTGCCAGCAGCTTGAGACAGGGGGTCACCGGGGAGCTGTTTTTT,CASSLRQGVTGELFF
TRBJ1-1,.,TRBV28,.,TGTGCCAGCAGTTTAGGATCGGGGGACACTGAAGCTTTCTTT,CASSLGSGDTEAFF
TRBJ1-5,TRBD1,TRBV7-2,.,TGTGCCAGCAGCCACCGGGGGGCAGGGGGCGATCAGCCCCAGCATTTT,CASSHRGAGGDQPQHF
TRBJ1-6,.,TRBV7-2,.,TGTGCCAGCAGCTTAAGGGAGTATAATTCACCCCTCCACTTT,CASSLREYNSPLHF
TRBJ2-7,.,TRBV28,.,TGTGCCAGCAGATCGCAGGGTTTTTACGAGCAGTACTTC,CASRSQGFYEQYF
TRBJ2-5,.,TRBV25-1,.,TGTGCCAGCAGACCTACAGGGTTCGAGACCCAGTACTTC,CASRPTGFETQYF
TRBJ2-2,.,TRBV24-1,few,TGTGCCACCAGTGGCAGGGGCGGGAGCACCGGGGAGCTGTTTTTT,CATSGRGGSTGELFF
TRBJ2-5,TRBD1,TRBV5-1,.,TGCGCCAGCAGCGGGCGACAGGGGGCGAGTTTGGTGGAGACCCAGTACTTC,CASSGRQGASLVETQYF
TRBJ1-2,.,TRBV27,.,TGTGCCAGCCGTTTCGGGGGTAACTATGGCTACACCTTC,CASRFGGNYGYTF
TRBJ2-7,.,TRBV3-1/TRBV3-2,.,TGTGCCAGCAGCCGGGAGGGGGTCGAGCAGTACTTC,CASSREGVEQYF
TRBJ2-5,TRBD1,TRBV6-5,.,TGTGCCAGCAGTTATGACAGGGGGATAGGAGAGACCCAGTACTTC,CASSYDRGIGETQYF
TRBJ1-6,.,TRBV27,.,TGTGCCAGCGGGCTCCATTCACCCCTCCACTTT,CASGLHSPLHF
TRBJ1-6,.,TRBV14,.,TGTGCCAGCAGCCAAGTCTGGGGGGGTACCCTCCACTTT,CASSQVWGGTLHF
TRBJ1-2,.,TRBV7-2,.,TGTGCCAGCAGCGCGCTACAGGGTCGGATAGGCTACACCTTC,CASSALQGRIGYTF
TRBJ1-2,.,TRBV4-1,once,TGCGCCAGCAGCCAAGGCCCCGACACTAACGCGGGGGGCTACACCTTC,CASSQGPDTNAGGYTF
TRBJ2-5,.,TRBV5-1,.,TGCGCCAGCAGCACCCGGACTTCCCCCCAAGAGACCCAGTACTTC,CASSTRTSPQETQYF